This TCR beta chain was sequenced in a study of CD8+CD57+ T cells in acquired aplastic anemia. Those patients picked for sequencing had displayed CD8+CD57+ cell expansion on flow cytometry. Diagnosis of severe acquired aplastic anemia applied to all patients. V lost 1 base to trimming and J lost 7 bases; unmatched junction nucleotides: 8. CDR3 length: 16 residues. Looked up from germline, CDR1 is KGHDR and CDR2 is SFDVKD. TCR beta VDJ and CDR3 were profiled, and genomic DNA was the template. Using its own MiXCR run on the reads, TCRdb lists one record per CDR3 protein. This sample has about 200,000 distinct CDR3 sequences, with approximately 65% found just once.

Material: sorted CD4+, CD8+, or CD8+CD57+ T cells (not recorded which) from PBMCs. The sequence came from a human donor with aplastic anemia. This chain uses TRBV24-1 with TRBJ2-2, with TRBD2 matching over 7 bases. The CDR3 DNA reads TGTGCCACCAGTGATTTAGTCGCTAGCGGAAGCGGGGAGCTGTTTTTT. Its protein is CATSDLVASGSGELFF.